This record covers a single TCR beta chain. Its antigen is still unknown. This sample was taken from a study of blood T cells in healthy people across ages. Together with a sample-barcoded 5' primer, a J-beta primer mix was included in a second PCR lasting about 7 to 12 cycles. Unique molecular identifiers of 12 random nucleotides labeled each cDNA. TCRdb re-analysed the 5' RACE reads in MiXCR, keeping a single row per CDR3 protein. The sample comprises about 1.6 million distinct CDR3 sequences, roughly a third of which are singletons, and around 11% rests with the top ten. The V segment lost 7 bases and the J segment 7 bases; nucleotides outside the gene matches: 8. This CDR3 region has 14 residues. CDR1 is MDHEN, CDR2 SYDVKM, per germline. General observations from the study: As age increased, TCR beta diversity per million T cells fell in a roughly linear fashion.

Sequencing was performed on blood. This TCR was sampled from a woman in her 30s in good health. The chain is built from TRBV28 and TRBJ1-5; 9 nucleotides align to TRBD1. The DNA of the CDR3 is TGTGCCAGCACCACAGGGGGCTTAGAGCAGCCCCAGCATTTT. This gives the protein CASTTGGLEQPQHF.